The sample holds one count of the clone carrying this TCR beta chain. The data are from a study of blood T cell repertoires in COVID-19. As for the study in general: T cells, B-cell-depleted T cells, or PBMCs supplied cDNA or gDNA.

Those who participated ranged in age from about 18 to 89 years and resided in 24 US areas. V dropped 0 bases and J dropped 4 bases, with 6 bases sitting between them. Germline loops: CDR1 MNHEY, CDR2 SVGAGI. The CDR3 length is 13 residues. As handled by the study authors: Using reference gene primer amplification, nucleated cell counts were estimated. Using immunoSEQ multiplex PCR, the repertoire was profiled, and TCRdb retains in-frame clones only, with some absent. V, J and clone size reflect that table, while D and trimming were determined from the DNA. The table has roughly 250,000 clones, approximately 85% seen once.

The sequenced sample consisted of PBMCs or T cells enriched from blood (not recorded which). The origin of this receptor is a woman aged 30 to 39 who had recovered from COVID-19. The rearrangement links TRBV6-5 to TRBJ1-2; perhaps TRBD1 as D (6 bases). CDR3 residues: CASSYSDSYGYTF. The CDR3 region has the DNA TGTGCCAGCAGTTACTCGGACAGCTATGGCTACACCTTC.